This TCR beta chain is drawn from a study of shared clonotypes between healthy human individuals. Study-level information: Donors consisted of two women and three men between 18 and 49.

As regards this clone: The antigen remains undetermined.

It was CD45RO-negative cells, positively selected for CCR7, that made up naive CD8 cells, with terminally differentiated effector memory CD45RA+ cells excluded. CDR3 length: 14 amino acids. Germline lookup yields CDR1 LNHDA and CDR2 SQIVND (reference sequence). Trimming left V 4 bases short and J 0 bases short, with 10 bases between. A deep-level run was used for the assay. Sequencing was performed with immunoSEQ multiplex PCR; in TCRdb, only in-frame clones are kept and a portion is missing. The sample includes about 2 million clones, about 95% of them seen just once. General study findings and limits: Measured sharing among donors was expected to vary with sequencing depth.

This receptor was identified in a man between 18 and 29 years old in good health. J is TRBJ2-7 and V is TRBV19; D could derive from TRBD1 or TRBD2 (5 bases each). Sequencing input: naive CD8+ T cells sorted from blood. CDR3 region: CASSNVGDSYEQYF. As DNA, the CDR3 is TGTGCCAGTAGTAACGTGGGGGACTCCTACGAGCAGTACTTC.